This TCR beta chain was recovered during a study of STAT5B mutations in CD4+ large granular lymphocyte leukemia. Findings and caveats of the study: Higher CD4+ than CD8+ T-LGLL clonality might reflect small sample size. No patients shared main leukemic clonotypes, though about 26% appeared at low frequency elsewhere. Top patient clones used TRBV06 genes more often: 8/27 versus 2/35 in controls.

The assay was run at survey level. Profiling relied on immunoSEQ multiplex PCR, and the TCRdb table lists in-frame clones only, not all of them. This table holds tens of thousands of clones, 78% found once. CDR1 is MNHNS, CDR2 SASEGT, per germline. J gave up 4 bases and V 6 bases, and 5 bases lay outside the gene matches. The CDR3 sequence is 13 residues long. Concerning this clone itself: As yet, its antigen is unknown.

This chain connects TRBV6-1 to TRBJ2-7, with 8 bases matching TRBD1. Specimen: CD4+ T cells from blood buffy coats. The clonotype originates from a human donor in good health. In DNA, the CDR3 is TGTGCCAGCAGCCGGGGACAGGAGTACGAGCAGTACTTC. It encodes CASSRGQEYEQYF.